Shown below are 6 T cell receptor beta chains from a single sample sequenced in a study of cytomegalovirus exposure and HLA in healthy donors (dated by TCRdb to about 2017). Library preparation was by the immunoSEQ multiplex PCR assay. A mixture of 60 forward primers for TCR Vbeta segments and 13 reverse primers for TCR Jbeta segments was used in the multiplex PCR. TCRdb holds this immuneACCESS table with in-frame rearrangements only. Some clones are missing; in checked studies, unresolved V genes explain under half, and the rest has no known cause. The sample table contains around 200,000 clones; only one count was recorded for over 60% of them. Of the sample, approximately 2.2% falls within the top ten clones. Sequenced: PBMCs. Receptor source: a woman between 50 and 59 years old in good health and CMV-seronegative.

The gene calls are TRBV5-6 and TRBJ1-5; D is possibly TRBD1 (6 bases). The germline gives CDR1 SGHDT, CDR2 YYEEEE. The CDR3 is 16 residues long. The V gene lost 4 bases and the J gene lost 0 bases, with 14 bases spanning the gap. The CDR3 DNA is TGTGCCAGCAGCCTCGGGGGGCCTAATAGCAATCAGCCCCAGCATTTT. Protein: CASSLGGPNSNQPQHF.

As regards this clone: At the DNA level, this CDR3 is encoded by other sequences in the same sample as well. The CDR3 nucleotides are TGCGCCAGCAGCTTGACGGGGGGCAATCAGCCCCAGCATTTT. Translated: CASSLTGGNQPQHF. The chain has TRBV5-1 and TRBJ1-5; tentative D call: TRBD1 (5 bases). The CDR3 is made up of 14 amino acids. Germline CDR1 and CDR2: SGHRS and YFSETQ. Trimming shortened V by 1 base and J by 2 bases, and 7 bases separated the two germline ends.

V usage is TRBV27 and J usage is TRBJ2-7, with a weak D call TRBD1 (6 bases). V was pared by 6 bases and J by 0 bases, with 15 bases between. The CDR3 is made up of 15 amino acids. Germline V lookup: CDR1 MNHEY, CDR2 SMNVEV (reference sequence). The CDR3 region is CASSLSGTPSYEQYF. For the CDR3, the DNA is TGTGCCAGCAGCCTTAGTGGGACACCCTCCTACGAGCAGTACTTC.

In the case of this clone: One junction end does not reproduce the germline sequence, and a read error may be involved. CDR3: CASNLRGGERDTQYF. CDR3 DNA: TGCGCCAGCAACTTGAGGGGGGGGGAAAGAGATACGCAGTATTTT. The chain couples TRBV5-1 to TRBJ2-3, with a weak D call TRBD2 (7 bases). This CDR3 is built from 15 residues. CDR1 SGHRS and CDR2 YFSETQ come from the germline V gene.

The chain has TRBV4-1 and TRBJ2-7, with D possibly matching TRBD1 (7 bases). The V gene's germline CDR1 is MGHRA and CDR2 YSYEKL. V was pared by 4 bases and J by 0 bases, with 13 bases between. The CDR3 is made up of 15 amino acids. The CDR3, as DNA: TGCGCCAGCAGCCGCGCGGGACAGAACTCCTACGAGCAGTACTTC. Translation: CASSRAGQNSYEQYF.

The rearrangement joins TRBV11-1 to TRBJ2-7; 10 positions agree with TRBD2. The length of the CDR3 is 16 residues. Germline CDR1 reads SGHAT; CDR2 reads FQDESV (reference sequence). With 5 bases clipped from V and 5 bases from J, the junction kept 12 bases outside the gene matches. In nucleotides, the CDR3 is TGTGCCAGCAGCCCCGAACTAGCGGGATCTTCTGACGAGCAGTACTTC. It specifies CASSPELAGSSDEQYF.